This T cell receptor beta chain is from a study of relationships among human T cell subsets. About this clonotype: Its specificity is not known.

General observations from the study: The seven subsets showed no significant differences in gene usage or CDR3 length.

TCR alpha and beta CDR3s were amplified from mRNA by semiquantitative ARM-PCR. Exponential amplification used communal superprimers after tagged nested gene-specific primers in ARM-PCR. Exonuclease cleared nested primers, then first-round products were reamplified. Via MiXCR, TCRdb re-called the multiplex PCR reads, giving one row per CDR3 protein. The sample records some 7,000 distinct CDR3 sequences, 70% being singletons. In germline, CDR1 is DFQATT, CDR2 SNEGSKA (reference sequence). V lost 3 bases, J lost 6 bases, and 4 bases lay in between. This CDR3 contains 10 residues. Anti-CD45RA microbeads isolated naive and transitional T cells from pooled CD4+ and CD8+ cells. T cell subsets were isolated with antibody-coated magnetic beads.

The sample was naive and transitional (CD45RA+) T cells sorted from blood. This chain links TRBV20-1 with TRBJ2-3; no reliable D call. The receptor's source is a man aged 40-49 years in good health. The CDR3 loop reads CSASLDTQYF. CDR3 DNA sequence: TGCAGTGCTAGTCTGGATACGCAGTATTTT.